This T cell receptor (beta chain) was documented in a study of control samples from healthy donors and cancer patients. After removal of 3 bases from V and 5 bases from J, the junction contained 11 bases not matched to a gene. Looked up from germline, CDR1 is SQVTM and CDR2 is ANQGSEA. The CDR3 has 16 amino acids. Profiled with immunoSEQ multiplex PCR; TCRdb holds only in-frame clones, not every one. The profile shows tens of thousands of clones, 84% of them singletons. This clone was detected only once. The chain combines TRBV29-1 with TRBJ2-1; TRBD1 matches 9 bases. The sequence came from a man in his fifties or sixties in good health. The sample taken for sequencing was blood. CDR3 nucleotide sequence: TGCAGCGTTGAGAAGGAGACAGGGGGGCTAGACAATGAGCAGTTCTTC. It is translated as CSVEKETGGLDNEQFF.